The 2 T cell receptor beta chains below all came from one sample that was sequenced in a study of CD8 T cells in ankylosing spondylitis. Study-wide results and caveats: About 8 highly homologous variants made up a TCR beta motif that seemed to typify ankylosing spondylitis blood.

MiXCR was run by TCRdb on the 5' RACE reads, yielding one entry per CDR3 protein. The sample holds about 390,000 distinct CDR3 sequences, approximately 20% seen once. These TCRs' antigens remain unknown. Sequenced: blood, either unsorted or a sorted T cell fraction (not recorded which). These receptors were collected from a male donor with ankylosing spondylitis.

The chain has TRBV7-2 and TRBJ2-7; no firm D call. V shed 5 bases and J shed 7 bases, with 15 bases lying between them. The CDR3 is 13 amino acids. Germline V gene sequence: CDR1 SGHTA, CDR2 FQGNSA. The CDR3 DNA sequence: TGTGCCAGCAGCCCTTTACCCCGAAAGGAGCAGTACTTC. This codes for CASSPLPRKEQYF. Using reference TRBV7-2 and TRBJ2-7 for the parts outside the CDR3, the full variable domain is GAGVSQSPSNKVTEKGKDVELRCDPISGHTALYWYRQSLGQGLEFLIYFQGNSAPDKSGLPSDRFSAERTGGSVSTLTIQRTQQEDSAVYLCASSPLPRKEQYFGPGTRLTVT.

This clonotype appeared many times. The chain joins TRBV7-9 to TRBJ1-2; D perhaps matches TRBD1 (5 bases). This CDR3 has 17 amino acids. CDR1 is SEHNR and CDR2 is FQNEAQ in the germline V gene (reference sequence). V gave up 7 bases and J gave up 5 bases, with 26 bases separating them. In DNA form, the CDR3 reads TGTGCCAGCATCCTCACGGGACTCTCCCAACCTACTTATGGCTACACCTTC. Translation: CASILTGLSQPTYGYTF.